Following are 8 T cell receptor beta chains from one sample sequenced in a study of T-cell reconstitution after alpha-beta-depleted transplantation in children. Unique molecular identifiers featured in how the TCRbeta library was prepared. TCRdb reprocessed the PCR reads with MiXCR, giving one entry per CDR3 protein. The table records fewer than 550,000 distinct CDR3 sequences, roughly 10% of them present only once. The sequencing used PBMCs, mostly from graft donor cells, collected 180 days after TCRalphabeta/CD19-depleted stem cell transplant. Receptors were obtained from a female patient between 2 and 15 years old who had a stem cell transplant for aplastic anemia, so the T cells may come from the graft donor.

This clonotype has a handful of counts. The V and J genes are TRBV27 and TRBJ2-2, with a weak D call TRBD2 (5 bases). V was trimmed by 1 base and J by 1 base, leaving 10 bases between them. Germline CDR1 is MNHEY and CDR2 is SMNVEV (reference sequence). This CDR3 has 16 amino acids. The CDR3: CASSLLWTQNTGELFF. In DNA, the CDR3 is TGTGCCAGCAGTTTATTGTGGACTCAGAACACCGGGGAGCTGTTTTTT.

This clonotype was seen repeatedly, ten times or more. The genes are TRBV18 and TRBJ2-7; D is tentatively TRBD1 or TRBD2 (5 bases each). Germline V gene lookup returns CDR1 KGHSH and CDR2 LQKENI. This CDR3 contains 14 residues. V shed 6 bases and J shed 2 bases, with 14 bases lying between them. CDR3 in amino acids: CASSPRDGTYEQYF. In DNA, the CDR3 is TGTGCCAGCTCTCCCCGGGACGGTACCTACGAGCAGTACTTC.

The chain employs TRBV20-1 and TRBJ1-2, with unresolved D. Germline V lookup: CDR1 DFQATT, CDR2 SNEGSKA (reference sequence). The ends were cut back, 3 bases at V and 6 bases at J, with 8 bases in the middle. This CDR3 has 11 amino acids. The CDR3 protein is CSASSSDGYTF. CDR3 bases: TGCAGTGCTAGTAGCTCTGATGGCTACACCTTC.

The CDR3 nucleotides are TGTGCCAGTTCTGGGGGTTCACCCCTCCACTTT. It encodes CASSGGSPLHF. V usage is TRBV28 and J usage is TRBJ1-6, with a weak D call TRBD1 (5 bases). The V and J ends lost 9 bases and 9 bases respectively, with 9 bases between them. CDR1 and CDR2 (germline): MDHEN, SYDVKM. The CDR3 consists of 11 residues.

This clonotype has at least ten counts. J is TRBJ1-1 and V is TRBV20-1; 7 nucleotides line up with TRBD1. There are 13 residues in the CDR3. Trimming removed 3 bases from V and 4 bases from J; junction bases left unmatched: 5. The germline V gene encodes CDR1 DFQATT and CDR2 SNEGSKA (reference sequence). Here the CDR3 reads CSASLTGRTEAFF. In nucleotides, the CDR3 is TGCAGTGCTAGTTTGACAGGGCGCACTGAAGCTTTCTTT.

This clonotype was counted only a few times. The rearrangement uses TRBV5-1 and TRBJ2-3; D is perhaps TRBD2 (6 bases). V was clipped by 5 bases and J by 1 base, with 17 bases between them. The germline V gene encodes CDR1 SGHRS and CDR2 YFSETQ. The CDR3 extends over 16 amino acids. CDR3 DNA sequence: TGCGCCAGCAGTCCCGGGAGCGTGGGGGGCACAGATACGCAGTATTTT. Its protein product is CASSPGSVGGTDTQYF.

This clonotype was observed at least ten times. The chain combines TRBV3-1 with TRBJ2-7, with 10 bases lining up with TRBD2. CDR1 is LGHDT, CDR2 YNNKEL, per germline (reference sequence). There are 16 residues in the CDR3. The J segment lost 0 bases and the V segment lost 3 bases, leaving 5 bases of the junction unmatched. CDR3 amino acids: CASSHLAGVGSYEQYF. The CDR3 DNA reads TGTGCCAGCAGCCACCTAGCGGGAGTGGGCTCCTACGAGCAGTACTTC.

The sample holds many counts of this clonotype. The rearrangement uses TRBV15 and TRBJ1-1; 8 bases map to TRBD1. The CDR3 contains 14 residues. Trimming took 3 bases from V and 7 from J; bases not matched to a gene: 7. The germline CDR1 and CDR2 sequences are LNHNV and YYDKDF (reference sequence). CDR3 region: CATSRYGTGFEAFF. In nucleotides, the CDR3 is TGTGCCACCAGCAGGTACGGGACAGGATTTGAAGCTTTCTTT.